The 11 T cell receptor beta chains below come from one sample, sequenced in a study of blood T cell repertoires in COVID-19. Libraries were prepared by immunoSEQ multiplex PCR; TCRdb keeps only in-frame clonotypes and omits some of them. The sample contains over 200,000 clones, 75% to 90% of which appear only once. The sample was PBMCs or T cells enriched from blood (not recorded which). Every receptor here comes from a woman aged 25 to 39 who had been exposed to COVID-19.

This chain uses TRBV7-9 with TRBJ1-1; 10 bases agree with TRBD1. This CDR3 has 14 residues. V gave up 5 bases and J gave up 2 bases; unmatched junction bases: 2. Germline V lookup: CDR1 SEHNR, CDR2 FQNEAQ (reference sequence). CDR3 DNA sequence: TGTGCCAGCAGCCCGACAGGGGGCAACACTGAAGCTTTCTTT. Encoded protein: CASSPTGGNTEAFF.

Sample share makes this clone medium-sized. The V and J genes are TRBV9 and TRBJ2-7, with a weak D call TRBD2 (5 bases). V gave up 4 bases and J gave up 4 bases, with 12 bases separating them. Germline assignment: CDR1 SGDLS and CDR2 YYNGEE. The CDR3 loop spans 13 amino acids. The CDR3 region is CASSPSGGYEQYF. The CDR3 nucleotides read TGTGCCAGCAGCCCCAGCGGCGGGTACGAGCAGTACTTC.

The chain employs TRBV27 and TRBJ2-7, with 9 nucleotides matching TRBD1. With 5 bases clipped from V and 5 bases from J, the junction kept 7 bases outside the gene matches. There are 14 residues in the CDR3. Germline V gene data show CDR1 as MNHEY and CDR2 as SMNVEV (reference sequence). The CDR3 region is CASSGRQGGNEQYF. The CDR3 nucleotides read TGTGCCAGCAGTGGACGACAGGGGGGTAACGAGCAGTACTTC.

CDR3 loop: CASSLVAGANNEQFF. The CDR3 DNA reads as TGTGCCAGCAGCCTCGTAGCGGGGGCCAATAATGAGCAGTTCTTC. The chain carries TRBV3-1 (or the pseudogene TRBV3-2) and TRBJ2-1; 9 positions match TRBD2. V lost 4 bases, J lost 7 bases, and 8 bases stayed unmatched. This CDR3 spans 15 amino acids. Germline values: CDR1 LGHDT, CDR2 YNNKEL (reference sequence).

The chain couples TRBV5-1 to TRBJ1-1; no definite D call. With 0 bases removed from V and 0 bases from J, the gap between germline ends came to 9 bases. Germline V lookup: CDR1 SGHRS, CDR2 YFSETQ. The CDR3 has 15 residues. The CDR3 reads CASSLEGLLNTEAFF. DNA for the CDR3: TGCGCCAGCAGCTTGGAAGGACTTCTGAACACTGAAGCTTTCTTT. The variable domain in full, completed from reference TRBV5-1 and TRBJ1-1, reads KAGVTQTPRYLIKTRGQQVTLSCSPISGHRSVSWYQQTPGQGLQFLFEYFSETQRNKGNFPGRFSGRQFSNSRSEMNVSTLELGDSALYLCASSLEGLLNTEAFFGQGTRLTVV.

V is TRBV5-1 and J is TRBJ1-1; possible D gene TRBD1, 6 bases. Trimming took 4 bases from V and 3 from J, leaving 16 bases between them. CDR1 is SGHRS, CDR2 YFSETQ, per germline. The CDR3 consists of 15 residues. Here the CDR3 reads CASSRKSGGDTEAFF. CDR3 in DNA: TGCGCCAGCAGCAGGAAATCGGGGGGCGACACTGAAGCTTTCTTT.

This chain links TRBV30 with TRBJ2-1; 7 nucleotides align to TRBD2. CDR1 and CDR2 from the germline V gene are GTSNPN and SVGIG (reference sequence). V gave up 7 bases and J gave up 9 bases; unmatched junction bases: 18. CDR3 size: 15 residues. The CDR3 is CAFKPRAGEEGEQFF. The CDR3 DNA reads TGTGCCTTCAAACCTCGGGCGGGGGAAGAAGGTGAGCAGTTCTTC.

The rearrangement uses TRBV6-5 and TRBJ1-5, with a tentative D call TRBD1 (5 bases). V was shortened by 7 bases and J by 3 bases, with 16 bases between the two germline ends. This CDR3 region has 15 residues. CDR1 and CDR2 from the germline V gene are MNHEY and SVGAGI. The CDR3 loop is CASKARGLSNQPQHF. The CDR3 nucleotides read TGTGCCAGCAAGGCGAGGGGACTTTCCAATCAGCCCCAGCATTTT.

The chain couples TRBV30 to TRBJ1-2; TRBD1 might be the D (6 bases). Germline lookup yields CDR1 GTSNPN and CDR2 SVGIG (reference sequence). The CDR3 totals 17 residues. The V and J ends lost 0 bases and 4 bases respectively, with 21 bases between them. Here the CDR3 reads CAWSVRSGGARVYGYTF. The CDR3 region has the DNA TGTGCCTGGAGTGTCCGGTCGGGGGGGGCCAGGGTCTATGGCTACACCTTC.

V gene TRBV5-5 combines with J gene TRBJ1-5; TRBD1 matches at 8 bases. V shed 2 bases and J 2 bases; nucleotides not matched to a gene: 12. Germline CDR1 and CDR2: SGHKS and YYEKEE (reference sequence). The CDR3 sequence is 18 residues long. CDR3 amino acids: CASSFKTGGLSGNQPQHF. The CDR3 coding sequence is TGTGCCAGCAGCTTTAAAACAGGGGGGCTATCGGGCAATCAGCCCCAGCATTTT.

This clone was observed at least ten times. This chain joins TRBV13 and TRBJ1-5; D is unresolved. Germline CDR1 is PRHDT and CDR2 is FYEKMQ (reference sequence). There are 15 residues in the CDR3. Between the trimmed V and J ends, which lost 2 bases and 0 bases, there was a span of 8 bases. As DNA, the CDR3 is TGTGCCAGCAGCTTATCCGGGAATAGCAATCAGCCCCAGCATTTT. This encodes CASSLSGNSNQPQHF.